This TCR beta chain appears in the sequencing data of a study of memory CD4+ T cells and cytomegalovirus serostatus. As concerns this clone: Its matching antigen is unknown.

Deletions cut 3 bases from V and 3 bases from J, with 11 bases between. There are 15 residues in the CDR3. Germline V gene lookup returns CDR1 LNHDA and CDR2 SQIVND (reference sequence). Single viable CD3+CD4+CD8-CD45RO+ cells were sorted as the memory CD4+ T cells. The authors' processing: After removing out-of-frame reads, 2,204,828 distinct TCRbeta sequences remained. The protocol was immunoSEQ multiplex PCR, while the TCRdb copy is restricted to in-frame clones and leaves out a portion. Clonal size and the V and J genes are those of that table, whereas D and trimming came from the DNA. Counted here are 40,000 to 50,000 clones, 60% to 80% occurring once; the ten biggest clones make up approximately 1.2%. Regarding the study as a whole: A US-trained random forest predicted CMV serostatus with median AUC around 0.91. CD4+ memory repertoires contained 67 of 164 reported CMV TCRbeta sequences.

The specimen was memory CD4+ T cells from blood. The receptor's source is an adult in good health and CMV-seropositive. The chain combines TRBV19 with TRBJ2-2, with D maybe TRBD1 (5 bases). In DNA, the CDR3 is TGTGCCAGTAGTATTAACCAGGGCGACACCGGGGAGCTGTTTTTT. The encoded protein is CASSINQGDTGELFF.